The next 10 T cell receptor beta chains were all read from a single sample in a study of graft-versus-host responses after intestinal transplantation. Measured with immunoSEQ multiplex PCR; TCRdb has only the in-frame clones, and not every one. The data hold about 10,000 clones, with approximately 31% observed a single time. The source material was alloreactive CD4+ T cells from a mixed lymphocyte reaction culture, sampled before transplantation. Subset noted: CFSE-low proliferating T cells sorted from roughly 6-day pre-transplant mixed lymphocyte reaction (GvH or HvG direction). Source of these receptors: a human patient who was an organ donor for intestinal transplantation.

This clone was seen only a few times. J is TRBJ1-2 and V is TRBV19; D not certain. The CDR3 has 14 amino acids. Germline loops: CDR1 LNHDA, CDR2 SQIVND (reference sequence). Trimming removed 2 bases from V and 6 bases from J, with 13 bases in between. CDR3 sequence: CASSIYSGVNGYTF. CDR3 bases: TGTGCCAGTAGTATATACAGCGGGGTAAATGGCTACACCTTC.

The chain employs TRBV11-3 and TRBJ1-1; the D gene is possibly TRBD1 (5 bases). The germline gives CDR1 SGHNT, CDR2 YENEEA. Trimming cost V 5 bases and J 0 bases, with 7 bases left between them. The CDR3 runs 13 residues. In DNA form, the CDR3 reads TGTGCCAGCAGCCTGACAGTGAACACTGAAGCTTTCTTT. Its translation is CASSLTVNTEAFF. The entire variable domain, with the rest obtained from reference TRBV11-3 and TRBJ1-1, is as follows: EAGVVQSPRYKIIEKKQPVAFWCNPISGHNTLYWYLQNLGQGPELLIRYENEEAVDDSQLPKDRFSAERLKGVDSTLKIQPAELGDSAVYLCASSLTVNTEAFFGQGTRLTVV.

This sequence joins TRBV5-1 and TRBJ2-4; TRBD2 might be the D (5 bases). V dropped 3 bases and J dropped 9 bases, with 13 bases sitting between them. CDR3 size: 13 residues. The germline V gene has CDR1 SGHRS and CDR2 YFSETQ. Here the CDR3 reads CASSSVNEGIQYF. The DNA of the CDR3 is TGCGCCAGCAGCTCCGTTAACGAGGGCATTCAGTACTTC.

In DNA, the CDR3 is TGTGCCAGCAGCGAGGGAGGACTAGCGGGAAGTGAGCAGTTCTTC. This gives the protein CASSEGGLAGSEQFF. This chain uses TRBV9 with TRBJ2-1, with TRBD2 identical over 12 bases. Looked up from germline, CDR1 is SGDLS and CDR2 is YYNGEE. J gave up 9 bases and V 3 bases, and 7 bases lay outside the gene matches. The CDR3 is 15 residues long.

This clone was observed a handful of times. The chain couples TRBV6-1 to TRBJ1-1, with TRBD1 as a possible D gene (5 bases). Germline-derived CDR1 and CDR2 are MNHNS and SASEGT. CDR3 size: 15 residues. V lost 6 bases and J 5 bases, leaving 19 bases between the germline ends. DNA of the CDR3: TGTGCCAGCAGAGCCGTTGGGGCGGTGAGAACTGAAGCTTTCTTT. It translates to CASRAVGAVRTEAFF.

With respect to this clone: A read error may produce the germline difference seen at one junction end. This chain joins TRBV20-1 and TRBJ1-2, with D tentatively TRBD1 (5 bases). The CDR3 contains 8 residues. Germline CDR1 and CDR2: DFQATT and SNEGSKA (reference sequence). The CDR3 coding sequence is TGCAGTGCTAGTAGGGGCAGCTTC. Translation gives CSASRGSF.

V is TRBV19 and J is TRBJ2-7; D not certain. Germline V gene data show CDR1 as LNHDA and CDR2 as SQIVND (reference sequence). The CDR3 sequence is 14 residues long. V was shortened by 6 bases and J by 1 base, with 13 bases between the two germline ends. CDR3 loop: CASSNPGRSYEQYF. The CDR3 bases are TGTGCCAGTAGCAACCCCGGCAGGTCCTACGAGCAGTACTTC.

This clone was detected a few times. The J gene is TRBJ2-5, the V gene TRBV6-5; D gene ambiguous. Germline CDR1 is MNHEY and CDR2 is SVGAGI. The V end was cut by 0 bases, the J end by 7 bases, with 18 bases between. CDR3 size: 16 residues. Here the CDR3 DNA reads TGTGCCAGCAGTTACTCCACCCCCGACATGATGGGGACCCAGTACTTC. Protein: CASSYSTPDMMGTQYF.

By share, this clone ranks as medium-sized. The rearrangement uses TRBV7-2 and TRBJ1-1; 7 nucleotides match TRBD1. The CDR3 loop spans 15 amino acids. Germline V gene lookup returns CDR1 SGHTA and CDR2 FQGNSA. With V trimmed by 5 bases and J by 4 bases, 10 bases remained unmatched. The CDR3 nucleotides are TGTGCCAGCAGCCAGACAGGGCGAGGGGGCACTGAAGCTTTCTTT. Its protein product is CASSQTGRGGTEAFF.

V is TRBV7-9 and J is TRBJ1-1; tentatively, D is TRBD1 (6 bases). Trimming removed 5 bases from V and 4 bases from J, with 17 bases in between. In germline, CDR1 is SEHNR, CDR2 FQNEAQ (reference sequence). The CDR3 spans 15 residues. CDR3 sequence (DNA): TGTGCCAGCAGCCGATCCGGGGGGCTCGGCACTGAAGCTTTCTTT. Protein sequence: CASSRSGGLGTEAFF.